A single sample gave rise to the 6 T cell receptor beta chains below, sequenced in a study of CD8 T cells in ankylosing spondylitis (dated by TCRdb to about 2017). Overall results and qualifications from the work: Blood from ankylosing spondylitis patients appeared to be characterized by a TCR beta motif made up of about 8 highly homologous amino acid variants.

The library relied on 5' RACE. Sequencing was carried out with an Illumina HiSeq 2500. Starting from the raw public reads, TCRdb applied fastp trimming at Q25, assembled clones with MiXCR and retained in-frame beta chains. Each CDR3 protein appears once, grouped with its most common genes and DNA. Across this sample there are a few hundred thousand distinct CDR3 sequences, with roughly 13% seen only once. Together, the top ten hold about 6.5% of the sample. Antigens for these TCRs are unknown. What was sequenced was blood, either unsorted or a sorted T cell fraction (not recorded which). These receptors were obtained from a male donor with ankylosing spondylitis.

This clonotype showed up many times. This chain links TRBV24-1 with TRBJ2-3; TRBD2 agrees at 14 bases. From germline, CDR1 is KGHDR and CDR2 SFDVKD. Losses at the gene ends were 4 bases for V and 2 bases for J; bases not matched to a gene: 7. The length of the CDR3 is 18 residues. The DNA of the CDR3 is TGTGCCACCAGTGAACGACCGGGACTAGCGGGAGACACAGATACGCAGTATTTT. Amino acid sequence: CATSERPGLAGDTDTQYF.

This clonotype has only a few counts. In nucleotides, the CDR3 is TGTGCCAGCAGTTCAGACGGGATTAATAATGAAAAACTGTTTTTT. This gives the protein CASSSDGINNEKLFF. The V and J genes are TRBV2 and TRBJ1-4; D gene ambiguous. Germline lookup yields CDR1 SNHLY and CDR2 FYNNEI. Trimming removed 5 bases at V and 4 bases at J, with 14 bases between. The CDR3 loop spans 15 amino acids.

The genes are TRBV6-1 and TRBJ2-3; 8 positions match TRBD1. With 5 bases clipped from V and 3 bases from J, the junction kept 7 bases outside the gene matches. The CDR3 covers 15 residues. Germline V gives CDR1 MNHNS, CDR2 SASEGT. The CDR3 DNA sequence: TGTGCCAGCAGTCCTAGCGACAGGGGAACAGATACGCAGTATTTT. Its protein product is CASSPSDRGTDTQYF.

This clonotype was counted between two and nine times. This chain's CDR3 is CASSQRASGRASSRETQYF. In DNA form, the CDR3 reads TGCGCCAGCAGCCAAAGGGCTAGCGGGAGGGCCAGTTCACGAGAGACCCAGTACTTC. The genes are TRBV4-1 and TRBJ2-5, with TRBD2 identical over 12 bases. Germline CDR1 and CDR2: MGHRA and YSYEKL. This CDR3 has 19 residues. With 2 bases clipped from V and 4 bases from J, the junction kept 14 bases outside the gene matches.

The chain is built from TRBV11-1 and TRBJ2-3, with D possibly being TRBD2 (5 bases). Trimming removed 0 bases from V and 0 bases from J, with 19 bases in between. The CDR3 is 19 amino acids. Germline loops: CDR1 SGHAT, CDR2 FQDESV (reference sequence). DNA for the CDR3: TGTGCCAGCAGCTTAGCGCTAAGGAGGATATCCTCTAGCACAGATACGCAGTATTTT. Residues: CASSLALRRISSSTDTQYF.

The CDR3 bases are TGTGCCAGCAGTCCGGAAATTCGAGGGACCCAGTACTTC. Its translation: CASSPEIRGTQYF. V and J are TRBV2 and TRBJ2-5; D remains unclear. Germline-derived CDR1 and CDR2 are SNHLY and FYNNEI. V lost 5 bases, J lost 7 bases, and 14 bases lay in between. CDR3 length: 13 amino acids. The variable domain in full, with the rest retrieved from reference TRBV2 and TRBJ2-5, is EPEVTQTPSHQVTQMGQEVILRCVPISNHLYFYWYRQILGQKVEFLVSFYNNEISEKSEIFDDQFSVERPDGSNFTLKIRSTKLEDSAMYFCASSPEIRGTQYFGPGTRLLVL.